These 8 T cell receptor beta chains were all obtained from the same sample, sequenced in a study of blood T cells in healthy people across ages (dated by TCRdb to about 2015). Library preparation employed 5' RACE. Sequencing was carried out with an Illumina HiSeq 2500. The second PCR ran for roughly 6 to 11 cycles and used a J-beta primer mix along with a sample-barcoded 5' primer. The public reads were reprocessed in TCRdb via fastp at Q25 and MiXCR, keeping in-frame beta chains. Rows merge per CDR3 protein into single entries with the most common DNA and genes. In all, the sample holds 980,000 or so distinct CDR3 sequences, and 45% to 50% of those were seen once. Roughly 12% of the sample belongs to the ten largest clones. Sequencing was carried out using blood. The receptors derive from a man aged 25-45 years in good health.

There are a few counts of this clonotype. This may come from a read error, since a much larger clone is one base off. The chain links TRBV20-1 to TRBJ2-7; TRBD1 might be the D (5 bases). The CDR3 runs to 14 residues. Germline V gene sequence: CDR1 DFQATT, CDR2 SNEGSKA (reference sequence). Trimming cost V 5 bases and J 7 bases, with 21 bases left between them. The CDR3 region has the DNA TGCAGTGCTTGGGCCTCTGTGAGGACATGGGAGCAGTACTTC. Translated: CSAWASVRTWEQYF.

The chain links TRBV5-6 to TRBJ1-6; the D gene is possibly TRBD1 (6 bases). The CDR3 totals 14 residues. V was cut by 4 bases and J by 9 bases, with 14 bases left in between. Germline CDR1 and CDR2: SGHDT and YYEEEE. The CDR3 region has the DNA TGTGCCAGCAGCCGGCCGGGGGGCGGTTCACCCCTCCACTTT. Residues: CASSRPGGGSPLHF.

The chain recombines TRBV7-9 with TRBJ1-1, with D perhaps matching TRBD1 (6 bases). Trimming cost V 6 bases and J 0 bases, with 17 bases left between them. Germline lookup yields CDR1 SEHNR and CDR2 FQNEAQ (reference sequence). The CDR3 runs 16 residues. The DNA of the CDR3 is TGTGCCAGCAGTCCAGGGGTTGGGGCGATGAACACTGAAGCTTTCTTT. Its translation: CASSPGVGAMNTEAFF.

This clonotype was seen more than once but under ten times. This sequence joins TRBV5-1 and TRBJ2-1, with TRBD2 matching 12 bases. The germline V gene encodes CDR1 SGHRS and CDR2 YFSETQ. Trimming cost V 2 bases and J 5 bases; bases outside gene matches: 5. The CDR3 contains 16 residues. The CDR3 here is CASSFTSGGPNNEQFF. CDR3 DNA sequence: TGCGCCAGCAGCTTTACTAGCGGGGGGCCTAACAATGAGCAGTTCTTC.

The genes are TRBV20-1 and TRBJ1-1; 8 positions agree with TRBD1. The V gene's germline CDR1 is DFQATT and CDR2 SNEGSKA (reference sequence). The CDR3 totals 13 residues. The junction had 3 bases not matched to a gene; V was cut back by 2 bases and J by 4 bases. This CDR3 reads CSARSGQGTEAFF. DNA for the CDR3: TGCAGTGCTAGATCCGGACAGGGCACTGAAGCTTTCTTT.

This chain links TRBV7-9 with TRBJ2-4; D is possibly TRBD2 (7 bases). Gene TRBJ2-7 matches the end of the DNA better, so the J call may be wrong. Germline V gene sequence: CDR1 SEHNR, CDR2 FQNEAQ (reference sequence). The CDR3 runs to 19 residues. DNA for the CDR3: TGTGCCAGCAGCCGCGGGGGCTTCCTCTCTAAGCGGGACCTCTACGAGCAGTACTTC. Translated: CASSRGGFLSKRDLYEQYF.

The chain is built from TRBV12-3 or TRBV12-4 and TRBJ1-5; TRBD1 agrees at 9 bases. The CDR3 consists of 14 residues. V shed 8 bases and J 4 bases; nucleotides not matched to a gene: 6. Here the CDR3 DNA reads TGTGCCAGCGGATGGGGACAGGGTAATCAGCCCCAGCATTTT. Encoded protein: CASGWGQGNQPQHF.

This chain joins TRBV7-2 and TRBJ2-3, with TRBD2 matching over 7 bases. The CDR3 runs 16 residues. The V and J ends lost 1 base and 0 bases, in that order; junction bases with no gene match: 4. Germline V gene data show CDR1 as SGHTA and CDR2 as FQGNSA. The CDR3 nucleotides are TGTGCCAGCAGCTTAGGGCGGGGGACTAGCACAGATACGCAGTATTTT. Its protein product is CASSLGRGTSTDTQYF.